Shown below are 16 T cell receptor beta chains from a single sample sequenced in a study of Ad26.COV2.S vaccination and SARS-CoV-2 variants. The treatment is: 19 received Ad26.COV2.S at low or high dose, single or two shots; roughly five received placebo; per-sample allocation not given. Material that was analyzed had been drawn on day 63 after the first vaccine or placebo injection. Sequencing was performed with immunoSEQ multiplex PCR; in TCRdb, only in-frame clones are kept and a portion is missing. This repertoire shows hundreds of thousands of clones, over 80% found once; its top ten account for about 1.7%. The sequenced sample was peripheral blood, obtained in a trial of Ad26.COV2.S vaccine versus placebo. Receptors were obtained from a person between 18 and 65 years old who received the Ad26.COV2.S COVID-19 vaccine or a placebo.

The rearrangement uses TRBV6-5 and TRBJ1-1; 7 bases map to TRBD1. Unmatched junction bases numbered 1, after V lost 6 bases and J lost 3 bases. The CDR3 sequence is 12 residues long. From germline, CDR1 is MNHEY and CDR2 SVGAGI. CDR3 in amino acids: CASRGQDTEAFF. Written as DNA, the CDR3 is TGTGCCAGCAGAGGACAGGACACTGAAGCTTTCTTT.

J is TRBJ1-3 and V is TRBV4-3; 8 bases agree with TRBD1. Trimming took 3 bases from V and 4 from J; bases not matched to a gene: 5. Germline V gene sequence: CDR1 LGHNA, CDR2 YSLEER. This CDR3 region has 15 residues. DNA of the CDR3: TGCGCCAGCAGCCAGGACAGGGACATGGGAAACACCATATATTTT. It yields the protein CASSQDRDMGNTIYF.

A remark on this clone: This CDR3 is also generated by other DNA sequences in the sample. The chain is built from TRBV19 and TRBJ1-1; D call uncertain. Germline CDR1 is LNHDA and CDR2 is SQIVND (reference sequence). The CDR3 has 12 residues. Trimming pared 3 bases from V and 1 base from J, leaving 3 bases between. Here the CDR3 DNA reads TGTGCCAGTAGTATCGGGAACACTGAAGCTTTCTTT. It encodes CASSIGNTEAFF.

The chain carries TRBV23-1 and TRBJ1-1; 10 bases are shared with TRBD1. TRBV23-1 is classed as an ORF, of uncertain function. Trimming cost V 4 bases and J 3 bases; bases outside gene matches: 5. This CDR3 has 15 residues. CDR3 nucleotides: TGCGCCAGCAGTCCCGGCGGGACAGGGGACACTGAAGCTTTCTTT. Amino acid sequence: CASSPGGTGDTEAFF.

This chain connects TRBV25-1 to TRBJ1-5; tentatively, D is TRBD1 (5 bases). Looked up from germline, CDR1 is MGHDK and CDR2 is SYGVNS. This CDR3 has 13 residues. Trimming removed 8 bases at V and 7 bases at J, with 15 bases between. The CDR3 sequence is CASRQGSDQPQHF. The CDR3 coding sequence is TGTGCCAGCCGCCAGGGTTCGGACCAGCCCCAGCATTTT.

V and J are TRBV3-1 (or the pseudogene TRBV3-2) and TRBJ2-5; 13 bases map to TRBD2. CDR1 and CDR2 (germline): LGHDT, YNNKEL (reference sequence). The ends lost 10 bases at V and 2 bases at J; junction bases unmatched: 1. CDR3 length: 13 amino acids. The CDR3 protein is CATGLAGQETQYF. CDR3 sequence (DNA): TGTGCCACGGGACTAGCGGGGCAAGAGACCCAGTACTTC.

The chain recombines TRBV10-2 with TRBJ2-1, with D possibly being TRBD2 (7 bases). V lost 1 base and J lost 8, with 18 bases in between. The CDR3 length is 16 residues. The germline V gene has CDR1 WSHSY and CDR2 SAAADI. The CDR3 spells CASSEWRGPRIDEQFF. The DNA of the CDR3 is TGCGCCAGCAGTGAGTGGCGGGGGCCCCGGATCGATGAGCAGTTCTTC.

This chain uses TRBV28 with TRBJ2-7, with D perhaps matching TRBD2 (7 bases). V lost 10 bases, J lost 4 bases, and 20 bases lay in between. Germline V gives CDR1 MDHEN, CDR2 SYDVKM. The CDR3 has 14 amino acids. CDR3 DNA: TGTGCCACACATTGGGGGGGGGCCTCTTACGAGCAGTACTTC. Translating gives CATHWGGASYEQYF.

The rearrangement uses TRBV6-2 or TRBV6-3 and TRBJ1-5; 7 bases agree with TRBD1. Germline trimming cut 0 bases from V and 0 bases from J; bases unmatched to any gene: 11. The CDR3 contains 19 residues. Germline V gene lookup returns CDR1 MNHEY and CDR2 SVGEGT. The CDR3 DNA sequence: TGTGCCAGCAGTTACTCGCCGAGGGGGCCGGAAAATAGCAATCAGCCCCAGCATTTT. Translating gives CASSYSPRGPENSNQPQHF.

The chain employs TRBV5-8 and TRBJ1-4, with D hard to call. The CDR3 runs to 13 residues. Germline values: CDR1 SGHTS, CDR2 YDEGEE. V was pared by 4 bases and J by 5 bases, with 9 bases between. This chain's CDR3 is CASSRARNEKLFF. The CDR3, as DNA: TGTGCCAGCAGCCGTGCCCGAAATGAAAAACTGTTTTTT.

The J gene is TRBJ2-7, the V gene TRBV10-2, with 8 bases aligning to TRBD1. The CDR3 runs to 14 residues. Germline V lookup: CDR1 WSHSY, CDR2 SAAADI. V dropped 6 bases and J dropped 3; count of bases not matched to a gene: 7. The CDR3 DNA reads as TGCGCCAGCAGAGAAAACGGACAGGGCTACGAGCAGTACTTC. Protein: CASRENGQGYEQYF.

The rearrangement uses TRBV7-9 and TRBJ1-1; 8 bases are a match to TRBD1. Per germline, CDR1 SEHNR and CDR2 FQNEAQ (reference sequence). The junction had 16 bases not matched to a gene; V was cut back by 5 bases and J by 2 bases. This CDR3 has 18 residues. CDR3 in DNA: TGTGCCAGCAGCGCACCAAGCCAGACAGGGGTGCGAAACACTGAAGCTTTCTTT. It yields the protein CASSAPSQTGVRNTEAFF.

In DNA, the CDR3 is TGTGCCAGTAGTATCGGTTACGGGGACCTTCAAGAGACCCAGTACTTC. Protein sequence: CASSIGYGDLQETQYF. V is TRBV19 and J is TRBJ2-5, with D tentatively TRBD1 or TRBD2 (5 bases each). Trimming left V 3 bases short and J 2 bases short, with 16 bases between. Germline V gene sequence: CDR1 LNHDA, CDR2 SQIVND (reference sequence). The CDR3 runs 16 residues.

CDR3 residues: CASSLDDIAGNTIYF. CDR3 nucleotide sequence: TGCGCCAGCAGCCTAGACGATATAGCTGGAAACACCATATATTTT. This chain connects TRBV4-3 to TRBJ1-3; D remains ambiguous. The CDR3 loop spans 15 amino acids. Germline loops: CDR1 LGHNA, CDR2 YSLEER. Trimming shortened V by 4 bases and J by 2 bases, and 12 bases separated the two germline ends.

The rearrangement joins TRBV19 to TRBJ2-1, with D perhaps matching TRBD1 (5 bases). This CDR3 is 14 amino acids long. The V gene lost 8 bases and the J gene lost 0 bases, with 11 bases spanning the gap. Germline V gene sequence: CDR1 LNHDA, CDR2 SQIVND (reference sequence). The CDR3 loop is CASVDRNSYNEQFF. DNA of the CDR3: TGTGCCAGTGTAGACAGAAACTCCTACAATGAGCAGTTCTTC.

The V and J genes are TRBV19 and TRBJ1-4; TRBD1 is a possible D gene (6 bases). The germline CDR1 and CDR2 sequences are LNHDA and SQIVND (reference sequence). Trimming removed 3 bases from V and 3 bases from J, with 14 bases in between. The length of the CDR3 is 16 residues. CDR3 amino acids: CASSINGGSANEKLFF. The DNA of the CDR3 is TGTGCCAGTAGTATTAACGGGGGCTCTGCTAATGAAAAACTGTTTTTT.